These T cell receptor beta chains were read from a single sample in a study of cytomegalovirus exposure and HLA in healthy donors. Assay: immunoSEQ multiplex PCR; the TCRdb copy retains only in-frame clones and omits some. The sample holds 150,000 to 200,000 clones, approximately 80% seen once. Sequenced sample: PBMCs. The receptors were sampled from a male donor in good health and CMV-seronegative. Both conserved end residues are part of each CDR3. D genes are given only for firm matches. The size of a clone is reported for some rows only, either as once, few or many, or as a class for expanded clones.

J gene	V gene	clone size	D gene	CDR3 DNA	CDR3 protein
TRBJ2-5	TRBV7-9	.	.	TGTGCCAGCAGCTCAGGGCGGGAGACCCAGTACTTC	CASSSGRETQYF
TRBJ1-6	TRBV6-5	.	.	TGTGCCAGCAGGCCTCGGGGGATGGGAAATTCACCCCTCCACTTT	CASRPRGMGNSPLHF
TRBJ2-3	TRBV11-2	.	.	TGTGCCAGCAGTTCACTACGGAATACGCAGTATTTT	CASSSLRNTQYF
TRBJ1-1	TRBV11-2	.	.	TGTGCCAGCAGCTTAGAAGGAACAGCTTACACTGAAGCTTTCTTT	CASSLEGTAYTEAFF
TRBJ2-6	TRBV19	.	.	TGTGCCAGTAGTGTCAGGACAGATCTCAACGTCCTGACTTTC	CASSVRTDLNVLTF
TRBJ2-7	TRBV7-8	.	.	TGTGCCAGCAGCTTAGCCCCAGCAGGGGTGAGGGAGCAGTACTTC	CASSLAPAGVREQYF
TRBJ1-2	TRBV5-1	.	TRBD1	TGCGCCAGCAGCTTGATGCTAAACAGGGGCCCGGGTGGCTACACCTTC	CASSLMLNRGPGGYTF
TRBJ2-6	TRBV7-3	.	.	TGTGCCAGCAGCTTACCAGAAATCTCTGGGGCCAACGTCCTGACTTTC	CASSLPEISGANVLTF
TRBJ2-5	TRBV5-4	.	.	TGTGCCAGCAGCTTGGTCGGGGGGCGCCAAGAGACCCAGTACTTC	CASSLVGGRQETQYF
TRBJ1-5	TRBV28	.	.	TGTGCCAGCAGTTATTTCAGGGGTATGAGCAATCAGCCCCAGCATTTT	CASSYFRGMSNQPQHF
TRBJ1-1	TRBV7-9	.	TRBD1	TGTGCCAGCAGCCGACAGGGGGCAGCGGGGACTGAAGCTTTCTTT	CASSRQGAAGTEAFF
TRBJ2-1	TRBV27	.	TRBD2	TGTGCCAGCAGTTTAAGCCGCCCGGGACTAGCGCTCAATGAGCAGTTCTTC	CASSLSRPGLALNEQFF
TRBJ2-5	TRBV5-1	.	TRBD1	TGCGCCAGCAGCTTGGGGGGACAGGTCCTCCAAGAGACCCAGTACTTC	CASSLGGQVLQETQYF
TRBJ2-7	TRBV5-6	many	TRBD1	TGTGCCAGCAGCTCAGCCGGGACAGGGAGCTCCTACGAGCAGTACTTC	CASSSAGTGSSYEQYF
TRBJ1-5	TRBV6-1	.	.	TGTGCCAGCATCAACGGGGGGGTACAGCCCCAGCATTTT	CASINGGVQPQHF
TRBJ1-2	TRBV4-3	few	TRBD1	TGCGCCAGCAGCCACACAGGGGCGCAATATGGCTACACCTTC	CASSHTGAQYGYTF
TRBJ2-7	TRBV7-6	.	.	TGTGCCAGCAGCTTAGCGGCAGGGGCCTACGAGCAGTACTTC	CASSLAAGAYEQYF
TRBJ2-5	TRBV29-1	.	TRBD2	TGCAGCGTTGTGGTTGTAGCGGGACCCCAAGAGACCCAGTACTTC	CSVVVVAGPQETQYF
TRBJ2-1	TRBV5-1	once	.	TGCGCCAGCAGCTTATCCCTTTGGCCCCTCGAGGATGAGCAGTTCTTC	CASSLSLWPLEDEQFF
TRBJ1-2	TRBV28	.	TRBD1	TGTGCCAGCAGTTTATCGGGACAGGGGGGCAATGGCTACACCTTC	CASSLSGQGGNGYTF
TRBJ2-1	TRBV7-3	.	.	TGTGCCAGCAGCTTAACAGGGGACACCTACAATGAGCAGTTCTTC	CASSLTGDTYNEQFF
TRBJ1-3	TRBV6-6	.	.	TGTGCCAGCAGTTACTCAGGGGCTTCTGGAAACACCATATATTTT	CASSYSGASGNTIYF
TRBJ2-2	TRBV5-6	.	TRBD2	TGTGCCAGCAGCCCTGGACTAGCGGGAGTAATGGACACCGGGGAGCTGTTTTTT	CASSPGLAGVMDTGELFF
TRBJ2-3	TRBV18	.	TRBD2	TGTGCCAGCTCACCCGCTAGCGGGGGGAATAGAATGCAGTATTTT	CASSPASGGNRMQYF
TRBJ2-3	TRBV4-3	.	TRBD2	TGCGCCAGCAGCAAGACCCGACTAGCGGGACCAGTCGGGTCGCAGATAAGGCAGTATTTT	CASSKTRLAGPVGSQIRQYF
TRBJ2-5	TRBV4-3	once	TRBD2	TGCGCCAGCAGCCAAGATGGTGCGGGGGTTGGGGAGACCCAGTACTTC	CASSQDGAGVGETQYF
TRBJ2-1	TRBV5-1	.	TRBD2	TGCGCCAGCAGCTTATACAGGGGAGCCCTCCCGACTAGCGGGGGCCTGTGGGGTGAGCAGTTCTTC	CASSLYRGALPTSGGLWGEQFF
TRBJ1-4	TRBV30	once	.	TGTGCCTGGAGTGTGAGTCAAAGGGGCCCAAAACTGTTTTTT	CAWSVSQRGPKLFF
TRBJ2-5	TRBV2	.	TRBD1	TGTGCCAGCAGTACAGGGGATCCAGAGACCCAGTACTTC	CASSTGDPETQYF
TRBJ2-3	TRBV28	.	TRBD2	TGTGCCAGCAGTTTCCTGGCGGGAGGGTTTGCAGATACGCAGTATTTT	CASSFLAGGFADTQYF
TRBJ2-3	TRBV27	.	TRBD2	TGTGCCAGCATCCCTCGGGGGGTGGATACGCAGTATTTT	CASIPRGVDTQYF
TRBJ1-1	TRBV6-1	few	.	TGTGCCAGCAGTACAGGGAACACTGAAGCTTTCTTT	CASSTGNTEAFF
TRBJ2-2	TRBV4-1	once	TRBD2	TGCGCCAGCAGCCAAGAGGTAGCGGGGGGGGTTACCGGGGAGCTGTTTTTT	CASSQEVAGGVTGELFF
TRBJ1-1	TRBV7-9	.	.	TGTGCCAGCAGCGCCGGGGGGATCGGGATGAACACTGAAGCTTTCTTT	CASSAGGIGMNTEAFF
TRBJ1-3	TRBV7-2	.	.	TGTGCCAGCAGCCTCCAACAGGGCTCTGGAAACACCATATATTTT	CASSLQQGSGNTIYF
TRBJ1-5	TRBV19	.	.	TGTGCCAGTAGTATCGATTCTCAGGGCCAGGGATTGCCCCAGCATTTT	CASSIDSQGQGLPQHF
TRBJ2-7	TRBV15	.	TRBD2	TGTGCCACCAGCAGAGATCCGGGGGGGAATTACGAGCAGTACTTC	CATSRDPGGNYEQYF
TRBJ2-7	TRBV28	.	.	TGTGCCAGCAGTAAGCCCTACGAGCAGTACTTC	CASSKPYEQYF
TRBJ1-6	TRBV28	.	TRBD1	TGTGCCAGCAGCCTCGGGACAGGGGGGGTCTCCTATAATTCACCCCTCCACTTT	CASSLGTGGVSYNSPLHF
TRBJ2-7	TRBV4-3	once	TRBD2	TGCGCCAGCAGCCAAGATCTTAAAGCGGGAAGGTCCTACGAGCAGTACTTC	CASSQDLKAGRSYEQYF
TRBJ1-1	TRBV2	.	TRBD1	TGTGCCAGCACCCGACAGGGTACCCCCCTCACTGAAGCTTTCTTT	CASTRQGTPLTEAFF
TRBJ1-5	TRBV6-6	few	.	TGTGCCAGCAGTTACACCGACAGAAATCAGCCCCAGCATTTT	CASSYTDRNQPQHF
TRBJ2-3	TRBV7-8	.	TRBD1	TGTGCCAGCTGCCCAGGGGGCGCGGCAGATACGCAGTATTTT	CASCPGGAADTQYF
TRBJ1-1	TRBV25-1	.	TRBD1	TGTGCCAGCAGTGACTTGACAGGGAAGAACACTGAAGCTTTCTTT	CASSDLTGKNTEAFF
TRBJ1-1	TRBV5-1	.	TRBD1	TGCGCCAGCAGCGTAACGACAGGGTATTCTCCTGAAGCTTTCTTT	CASSVTTGYSPEAFF
TRBJ2-5	TRBV11-2	.	.	TGTGCCAGCAGCTTAGAATTTGGTCGGTCCCAAGAGACCCAGTACTTC	CASSLEFGRSQETQYF
TRBJ2-5	TRBV6-5	.	TRBD2	TGTGCCAGCAGTTACGTGACTAGCGGGTCTGAGACCCAGTACTTC	CASSYVTSGSETQYF
TRBJ2-7	TRBV7-8	once	TRBD2	TGTGCCAGCAGCTTAGCTAGCGGGGTTACCTACGAGCAGTACTTC	CASSLASGVTYEQYF
TRBJ1-5	TRBV18	.	TRBD1	TGTGCCAGCTCACGTCAGGGGGCGGTAAATCAGCCCCAGCATTTT	CASSRQGAVNQPQHF
TRBJ1-1	TRBV27	once	TRBD1	TGTGCCAGCAGCGTAAACGGACAGGGGGCGCGACAAGCTTTCTTT	CASSVNGQGARQAFF
TRBJ2-1	TRBV4-3	once	.	TGCGCCAGCAGCCAAGAGGGACAACACTCCTACAATGAACAGTTCTTC	CASSQEGQHSYNEQFF
TRBJ1-2	TRBV7-6	.	TRBD1	TGTGCCAGCAGCTTACACGTCTGGGACAGGGCCTATGGCTACACCTTC	CASSLHVWDRAYGYTF
TRBJ2-1	TRBV6-5	.	TRBD2	TGTGCCAGCAGTTCAACCCTGGGGCTAGCGGACAATGAGCAGTTCTTC	CASSSTLGLADNEQFF
TRBJ1-1	TRBV19	.	TRBD1	TGTGCCAGTAGGACCATAGGACAGGGGAACACTGAAGCTTTCTTT	CASRTIGQGNTEAFF
TRBJ2-7	TRBV11-3	.	TRBD1	TGTGCCAGCAGCCCCCGACAGGGGGTCCGGCAGTACTTC	CASSPRQGVRQYF
TRBJ2-5	TRBV5-1	.	.	TGCGCCAGCAGCTTGGGGCAGATCCAAGAGACCCAGTACTTC	CASSLGQIQETQYF
TRBJ2-7	TRBV6-5	.	TRBD1	TGTGCCAGCAGTGCCTACAGGGGGCACTACGAGCAGTACTTC	CASSAYRGHYEQYF